Presented here are 10 T cell receptor beta chains from one specimen sequenced in a study of OX40 agonist ivuxolimab in advanced cancers. Sequencing was performed with immunoSEQ multiplex PCR; in TCRdb, only in-frame clones are kept and a portion is missing. The data show 75,000 to 85,000 clones, more than 75% seen once. Sequencing was performed on CD4+ or CD8+ T cells sorted from blood, taken in a trial of the OX40 agonist ivuxolimab. Receptors were obtained from an adult with an advanced solid tumor such as melanoma, head and neck, liver or kidney cancer.

This chain connects TRBV28 to TRBJ2-5; TRBD1 matches at 7 bases. Germline lookup yields CDR1 MDHEN and CDR2 SYDVKM. The CDR3 loop spans 18 amino acids. The junction had 13 bases not matched to a gene; V was cut back by 3 bases and J by 0 bases. Written as DNA, the CDR3 is TGTGCCAGCAGTTTTCAGATTTTAGCCGGACAGGACCAAGAGACCCAGTACTTC. Amino acids: CASSFQILAGQDQETQYF. The variable domain in full, with the rest retrieved from reference TRBV28 and TRBJ2-5, is DVKVTQSSRYLVKRTGEKVFLECVQDMDHENMFWYRQDPGLGLRLIYFSYDVKMKEKGDIPEGYSVSREKKERFSLILESASTNQTSMYLCASSFQILAGQDQETQYFGPGTRLLVL.

The V call is TRBV5-1, the J call TRBJ2-1; 9 bases match TRBD2. The V gene end was trimmed by 3 bases and the J gene end by 0 bases; junction bases not matched to a gene: 10. Germline V lookup: CDR1 SGHRS, CDR2 YFSETQ. This CDR3 region has 18 residues. The CDR3: CASSWVAGEGGSYNEQFF. CDR3 DNA: TGCGCCAGCAGCTGGGTAGCGGGAGAGGGCGGCTCCTACAATGAGCAGTTCTTC.

The V and J genes are TRBV9 and TRBJ1-2; maybe TRBD1 (5 bases). Germline V gives CDR1 SGDLS, CDR2 YYNGEE. The ends were cut back, 3 bases at V and 0 bases at J, with 9 bases in the middle. The length of the CDR3 is 14 residues. CDR3 DNA sequence: TGTGCCAGCAGCGGCAGGGTTGCTAACTATGGCTACACCTTC. Translating gives CASSGRVANYGYTF.

This chain connects TRBV6-5 to TRBJ1-1, with D hard to call. Germline V gene data show CDR1 as MNHEY and CDR2 as SVGAGI. The CDR3 totals 12 residues. The ends were cut back, 0 bases at V and 8 bases at J, with 7 bases in the middle. The CDR3 nucleotides read TGTGCCAGCAGTTACTCGGGCGGAGAAGCTTTCTTT. It codes for CASSYSGGEAFF.

V gene TRBV2 combines with J gene TRBJ2-4, with D unclear. V lost 1 base and J 3 bases, leaving 16 bases between the germline ends. Germline V CDR1 and CDR2: SNHLY, FYNNEI. The length of the CDR3 is 17 residues. This CDR3 reads CASSEDPLTWGKNIQYF. The CDR3 DNA sequence: TGTGCCAGCAGTGAAGACCCTCTCACTTGGGGCAAAAACATTCAGTACTTC.

The chain employs TRBV6-1 and TRBJ2-7; D unclear. The CDR3 sequence is 11 residues long. V was cut by 3 bases and J by 6 bases, with 6 bases left in between. CDR1 and CDR2 (germline): MNHNS, SASEGT. DNA of the CDR3: TGTGCCAGCAGTGATGGTCCCGAGCAGTACTTC. Translation: CASSDGPEQYF.

V is TRBV5-5 and J is TRBJ2-3; 8 bases line up with TRBD1. CDR1 is SGHKS, CDR2 YYEKEE, per germline (reference sequence). The CDR3 has 16 residues. V was clipped by 1 base and J by 6 bases; unmatched bases: 10. CDR3 loop: CASSLIQAAGGDTQYF. For the CDR3, the DNA is TGTGCCAGCAGCTTGATTCAAGCGGCAGGGGGCGATACGCAGTATTTT. Full variable domain (remainder filled in from reference TRBV5-5 and TRBJ2-3): DAGVTQSPTHLIKTRGQQVTLRCSPISGHKSVSWYQQVLGQGPQFIFQYYEKEERGRGNFPDRFSARQFPNYSSELNVNALLLGDSALYLCASSLIQAAGGDTQYFGPGTRLTVL.

In this sample, this clone turned up a few times. This sequence joins TRBV29-1 and TRBJ2-4, with D possibly called TRBD1 or TRBD2 (6 bases each). Germline V CDR1 and CDR2: SQVTM, ANQGSEA. The CDR3 spans 12 residues. V was cut by 6 bases and J by 7 bases, with 13 bases left in between. The CDR3 spells CSVEGEANIQYF. The CDR3 coding sequence is TGCAGCGTGGAGGGGGAGGCGAACATTCAGTACTTC.

The gene calls are TRBV4-1 and TRBJ2-3, with 7 bases matching TRBD2. CDR1 and CDR2 (germline): MGHRA, YSYEKL. V was pared by 1 base and J by 2 bases, with 9 bases of the junction left unmatched. The CDR3 has 17 amino acids. CDR3 in DNA: TGCGCCAGCAGCCAAGCCCTTTTAGCGGGTTTCACAGATACGCAGTATTTT. This translates into CASSQALLAGFTDTQYF.

The V call is TRBV10-3, the J call TRBJ2-3; TRBD2 matches at 13 bases. The CDR3 is 16 residues long. From germline, CDR1 is ENHRY and CDR2 SYGVKD. V dropped 10 bases and J dropped 5; count of bases not matched to a gene: 12. CDR3 DNA sequence: TGTGCCACTCGGACTAGCGGGAGAGGATTTCAAGATACGCAGTATTTT. Residues: CATRTSGRGFQDTQYF.